This is a list of T cell receptor beta chains from one sample in a study of cytomegalovirus exposure and HLA in healthy donors. Using immunoSEQ multiplex PCR, the repertoire was profiled, and TCRdb retains in-frame clones only, with some absent. This sample's clone table lists 200,000 to 250,000 clones. Specimen: PBMCs. The origin of the receptors is a woman in her 30s in good health and CMV-seropositive. Each CDR3 is given with its conserved first and last residue. The D gene is left open where the match is weak.

v_gene,j_gene,d_gene,CDR3aa,CDR3nt
TRBV11-2,TRBJ1-1,TRBD1,CASSLMTGVNTEAFF,TGTGCCAGCAGCTTAATGACAGGGGTGAACACTGAAGCTTTCTTT
TRBV27,TRBJ2-7,.,CASLRDESSYEQYF,TGTGCCAGTCTGCGGGACGAGAGCTCCTACGAGCAGTACTTC
TRBV6-1,TRBJ2-7,.,CASSEGWTHTYEQYF,TGTGCCAGCAGTGAAGGATGGACTCATACCTACGAGCAGTACTTC
TRBV6-5,TRBJ2-1,.,CASRGQYNEQFF,TGTGCCAGCAGAGGACAGTACAATGAGCAGTTCTTC
TRBV19,TRBJ1-4,TRBD1,CASSPRNRGGEKLFF,TGTGCCAGTAGTCCGAGAAACAGGGGAGGTGAAAAACTGTTTTTT
TRBV6-6,TRBJ1-5,.,CASTSGHLSNQPQHF,TGTGCCAGCACTAGTGGACACCTTAGCAATCAGCCCCAGCATTTT
TRBV7-8,TRBJ1-2,.,CASSFLEDYYGYTF,TGTGCCAGCAGCTTCCTAGAGGATTACTATGGCTACACCTTC
TRBV2,TRBJ2-3,.,CASREVGGRGDTQYF,TGTGCCAGCCGGGAGGTCGGGGGGCGAGGAGATACGCAGTATTTT
TRBV27,TRBJ2-1,TRBD2,CASSLLAGVTYNEQFF,TGTGCCAGCAGTTTACTAGCGGGAGTGACCTACAATGAGCAGTTCTTC
TRBV27,TRBJ2-5,TRBD1,CASSLSSVGQGNLETQYF,TGTGCCAGCAGTTTATCTTCTGTGGGACAGGGAAATTTAGAGACCCAGTACTTC
TRBV7-2,TRBJ2-5,.,CASSLRWEYQETQYF,TGTGCCAGCAGCCTAAGGTGGGAGTACCAAGAGACCCAGTACTTC
TRBV19,TRBJ1-1,.,CASSIGFGTEAFF,TGTGCCAGTAGTATAGGGTTCGGCACTGAAGCTTTCTTT
TRBV2,TRBJ1-5,.,CASSDWPQGRYQPQHF,TGTGCCAGCAGTGACTGGCCCCAGGGGCGATATCAGCCCCAGCATTTT
TRBV5-1,TRBJ2-7,TRBD1,CASSFRDRGSYEQYF,TGCGCCAGCAGCTTTAGGGACAGGGGTTCCTACGAGCAGTACTTC
TRBV11-2,TRBJ1-3,.,CASSPREGLSTGNTIYF,TGTGCCAGCAGCCCCCGAGAGGGCCTCTCGACTGGAAACACCATATATTTT
TRBV5-6,TRBJ1-3,.,CASSLGTFGHTSGNTIYF,TGTGCCAGCAGCTTGGGGACGTTCGGACACACCTCTGGAAACACCATATATTTT
TRBV6-1,TRBJ2-2,TRBD1,CASRQGNTGELFF,TGTGCCAGTCGACAGGGGAACACCGGGGAGCTGTTTTTT
TRBV28,TRBJ1-3,.,CASSFVSSGNTIYF,TGTGCCAGCAGTTTCGTGAGCTCTGGAAACACCATATATTTT
TRBV10-1,TRBJ2-7,TRBD1,CASNTGGPYEQYF,TGCGCCAGCAACACAGGGGGCCCCTACGAGCAGTACTTC
TRBV5-4,TRBJ1-2,TRBD1,CASSLQGNYGYTF,TGTGCCAGCAGCTTACAGGGGAACTATGGCTACACCTTC
TRBV7-8,TRBJ2-7,TRBD1,CASSLKARQGAYEQYF,TGTGCCAGCAGCTTAAAAGCCCGACAGGGGGCCTACGAGCAGTACTTC
TRBV10-3,TRBJ1-2,.,CAISEPPIRGGNYGYTF,TGTGCCATCAGTGAGCCCCCCATCCGCGGGGGTAACTATGGCTACACCTTC
TRBV4-1,TRBJ2-1,TRBD2,CASSPTSGGYNEQLF,TGCGCCAGCAGCCCTACTAGCGGGGGGTACAATGAGCAGCTCTTC
TRBV5-1,TRBJ1-2,.,CASSFTGSTYGYTF,TGCGCCAGCAGCTTTACCGGGTCCACGTATGGCTACACCTTC
TRBV2,TRBJ2-7,.,CASGDSLDLVQYF,TGTGCCAGCGGCGACAGCTTAGATTTGGTGCAGTACTTC
TRBV6-1,TRBJ2-5,.,CASSVSVGETQYF,TGTGCCAGCAGTGTATCGGTTGGAGAGACCCAGTACTTC
TRBV2,TRBJ1-1,TRBD1,CASSEMTGEAFF,TGTGCCAGCAGTGAAATGACAGGGGAAGCTTTCTTT
TRBV5-6,TRBJ1-2,TRBD1,CASRTGTVSGYTF,TGTGCCAGCAGAACCGGGACAGTCTCTGGCTACACCTTC
TRBV19,TRBJ2-7,TRBD1,CASSTAGTGNYEQYF,TGTGCCAGTAGTACCGCCGGGACAGGTAACTACGAGCAGTACTTC
TRBV4-2,TRBJ2-3,TRBD2,CASSQGEAGGSTDTQYF,TGTGCCAGCAGCCAAGGTGAAGCGGGGGGTAGCACAGATACGCAGTATTTT
TRBV25-1,TRBJ1-3,.,CASSELNYEGAGNTIYF,TGTGCCAGCAGTGAATTAAACTACGAAGGAGCTGGAAACACCATATATTTT
TRBV6-5,TRBJ1-2,.,CASSTLGSGDYGYTF,TGTGCCAGCAGTACCCTCGGTTCGGGGGACTATGGCTACACCTTC
TRBV7-2,TRBJ2-3,TRBD1,CASSLAFLGQSTDTQYF,TGTGCCAGCAGCTTAGCGTTTTTGGGACAGAGCACAGATACGCAGTATTTT
TRBV7-9,TRBJ1-2,.,CASSLEGQMNYGYTF,TGTGCCAGCAGCTTAGAGGGGCAGATGAACTATGGCTACACCTTC
TRBV19,TRBJ2-7,TRBD2,CASSTTSGRAYEQYF,TGTGCCAGTAGTACGACTAGCGGGAGGGCCTACGAGCAGTACTTC
TRBV7-9,TRBJ1-5,.,CASGRGNQPQHF,TGTGCCAGCGGCAGGGGCAATCAGCCCCAGCATTTT
TRBV2,TRBJ1-1,.,CASRGTSNTEAFF,TGTGCCAGCAGAGGGACATCGAACACTGAAGCTTTCTTT
TRBV11-3,TRBJ2-1,TRBD2,CASSFGGTMTSEYNEQFF,TGTGCCAGCAGCTTCGGGGGGACCATGACTAGCGAGTACAATGAGCAGTTCTTC
TRBV10-3,TRBJ2-4,TRBD1,CAISQGTENNIQYF,TGTGCCATCAGCCAAGGGACAGAAAACAACATTCAGTACTTC
TRBV2,TRBJ2-5,.,CASSEIVGQETQYF,TGTGCCAGCAGTGAGATTGTCGGGCAAGAGACCCAGTACTTC
TRBV7-8,TRBJ1-3,.,CASSLTTGTGNTIYF,TGTGCCAGCAGCCTAACCACAGGGACTGGAAACACCATATATTTT
TRBV28,TRBJ1-2,TRBD1,CASTQGAYLGYTF,TGTGCCAGCACCCAGGGGGCCTATTTGGGCTACACCTTC
TRBV6-1,TRBJ1-3,TRBD1,CASSERQGASAGNTIYF,TGTGCCAGCAGTGAAAGACAGGGGGCATCAGCTGGAAACACCATATATTTT
TRBV6-1,TRBJ1-1,TRBD1,CASSEARDSSRWNAEAFF,TGTGCCAGCAGTGAAGCGAGGGACAGCTCCAGGTGGAACGCTGAAGCTTTCTTT
TRBV9,TRBJ2-3,TRBD1,CASSPQTGAITDTQYF,TGTGCCAGCAGCCCCCAGACAGGGGCGATAACAGATACGCAGTATTTT
TRBV6-1,TRBJ1-5,.,CASSESGDQPQHF,TGTGCCAGCAGTGAATCCGGGGATCAGCCCCAGCATTTT